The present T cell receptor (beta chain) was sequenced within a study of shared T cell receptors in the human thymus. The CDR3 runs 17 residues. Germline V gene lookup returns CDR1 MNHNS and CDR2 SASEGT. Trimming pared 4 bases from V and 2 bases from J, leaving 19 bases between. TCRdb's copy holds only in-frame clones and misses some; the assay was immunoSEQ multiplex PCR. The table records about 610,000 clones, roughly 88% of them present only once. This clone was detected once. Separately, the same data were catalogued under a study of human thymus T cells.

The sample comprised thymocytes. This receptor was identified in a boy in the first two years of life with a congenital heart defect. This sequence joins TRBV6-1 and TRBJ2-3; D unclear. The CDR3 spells CASSVSLEEKATDTQYF. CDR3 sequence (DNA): TGTGCCAGCAGTGTCTCCCTCGAGGAAAAGGCCACAGATACGCAGTATTTT.